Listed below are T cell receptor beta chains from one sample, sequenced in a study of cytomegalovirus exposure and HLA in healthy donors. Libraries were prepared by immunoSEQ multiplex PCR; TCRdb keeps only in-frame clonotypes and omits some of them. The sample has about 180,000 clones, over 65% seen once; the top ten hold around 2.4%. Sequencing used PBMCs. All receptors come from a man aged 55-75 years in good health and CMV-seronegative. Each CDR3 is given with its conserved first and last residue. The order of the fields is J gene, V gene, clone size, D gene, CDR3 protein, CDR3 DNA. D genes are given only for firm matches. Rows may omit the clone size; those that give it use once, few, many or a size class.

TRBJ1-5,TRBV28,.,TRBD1,CASSLLQGGNQPQHF,TGTGCCAGCAGTTTATTGCAGGGGGGCAATCAGCCCCAGCATTTT
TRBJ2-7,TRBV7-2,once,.,CASSLAPSSSGEQYF,TGTGCCAGCAGCTTAGCGCCTAGTTCCTCGGGCGAGCAGTACTTC
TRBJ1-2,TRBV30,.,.,CAWSVLGLGYGYTF,TGTGCCTGGAGTGTACTAGGGTTGGGCTATGGCTACACCTTC
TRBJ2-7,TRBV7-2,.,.,CASSLATQVTYEQYF,TGTGCCAGCAGCTTAGCAACCCAGGTTACCTACGAGCAGTACTTC
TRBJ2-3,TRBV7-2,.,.,CASSESRRDTQYF,TGTGCCAGCAGCGAATCACGGAGAGATACGCAGTATTTT
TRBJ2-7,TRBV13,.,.,CASSAGPTYEQYF,TGTGCCAGCAGCGCGGGACCGACCTACGAGCAGTACTTC
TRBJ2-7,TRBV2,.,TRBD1,CASSPTRGTPYEQYF,TGTGCCAGCAGTCCGACCAGGGGGACCCCCTACGAGCAGTACTTC
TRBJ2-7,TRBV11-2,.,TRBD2,CASSLDWGGYEQYF,TGTGCCAGCAGCTTAGACTGGGGGGGATACGAGCAGTACTTC
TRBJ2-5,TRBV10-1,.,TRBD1,CASDCIKIRGPPRETQYF,TGCGCCAGCGATTGCATAAAAATCAGGGGGCCGCCCAGAGAGACCCAGTACTTC
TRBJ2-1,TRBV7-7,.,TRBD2,CASSLDSGGYNEQFF,TGTGCTAGCAGCTTGGACAGCGGGGGCTACAATGAGCAGTTCTTC
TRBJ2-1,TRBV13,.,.,CASSLGQGFYNEQFF,TGTGCCAGCAGCTTGGGTCAGGGGTTTTACAATGAGCAGTTCTTC
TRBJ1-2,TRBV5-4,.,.,CASSLPRGEAEGYTF,TGTGCCAGCAGCTTACCACGGGGAGAAGCTGAAGGCTACACCTTC
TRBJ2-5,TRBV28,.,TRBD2,CASSSSPTSGGYYF,TGTGCCAGCAGTTCATCACCGACTAGCGGAGGCTACTACTTC
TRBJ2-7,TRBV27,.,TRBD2,CASSLIAGSYEQYF,TGTGCCAGCAGTTTAATAGCGGGTTCCTACGAGCAGTACTTC
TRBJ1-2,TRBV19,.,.,CASSIQPGLKADGYTF,TGTGCCAGTAGTATTCAACCGGGACTCAAGGCGGATGGCTACACCTTC
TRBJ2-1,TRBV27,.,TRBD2,CASSLGQLAGVWEQFF,TGTGCCAGCAGTTTAGGCCAACTAGCGGGAGTCTGGGAGCAGTTCTTC
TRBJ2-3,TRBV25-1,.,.,CASSAAGTDTQYF,TGTGCCAGCAGTGCAGCAGGGACAGATACGCAGTATTTT
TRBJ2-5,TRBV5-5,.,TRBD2,CASSSGTSGETQYF,TGTGCCAGCAGCTCGGGGACTAGCGGAGAGACCCAGTACTTC
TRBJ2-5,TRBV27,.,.,CASSSGLPRVLGETQYF,TGTGCCAGCTCCTCCGGACTTCCCCGGGTCCTGGGAGAGACCCAGTACTTC
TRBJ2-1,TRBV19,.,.,CASSSQALYSEQFF,TGTGCCAGTAGTAGTCAGGCCCTCTACAGCGAGCAGTTCTTC
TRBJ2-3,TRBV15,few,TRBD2,CATSSSGGFTDTQYF,TGTGCCACCAGCAGTAGCGGGGGGTTCACAGATACGCAGTATTTT
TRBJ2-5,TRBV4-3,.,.,CASSQGGGGQTQYF,TGCGCCAGCAGCCAAGGTGGAGGAGGTCAGACCCAGTACTTC
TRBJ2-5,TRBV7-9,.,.,CASRDSEYQETQYF,TGTGCCAGCAGGGACAGTGAATACCAAGAGACCCAGTACTTC
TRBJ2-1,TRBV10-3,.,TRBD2,CAISGGGALNEQFF,TGTGCCATCAGCGGCGGGGGGGCGTTGAATGAGCAGTTCTTC
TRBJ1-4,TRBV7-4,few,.,CASSFLGKLFF,TGTGCCAGCAGCTTCCTCGGAAAACTGTTTTTT
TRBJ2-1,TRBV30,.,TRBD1,CAWRERGRGYNEQFF,TGTGCCTGGAGAGAAAGGGGGCGCGGGTACAATGAGCAGTTCTTC
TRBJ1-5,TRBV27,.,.,CASSLGRGGGQPQHF,TGTGCCAGCAGTTTAGGTAGGGGGGGCGGTCAGCCCCAGCATTTT
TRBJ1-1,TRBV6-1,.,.,CASITGPNTEAFF,TGTGCCAGCATAACAGGGCCGAACACTGAAGCTTTCTTT